In its sample, the clone carrying this T cell receptor (beta chain) was seen a few times. The V gene end was trimmed by 4 bases and the J gene end by 4 bases; junction bases not matched to a gene: 9. CDR1 is SGHRS and CDR2 is YFSETQ in the germline V gene. CDR3 length: 15 residues. The sample belongs to a study of blood T cell repertoires in COVID-19. Study in general: The cDNA or gDNA used as material had been derived from T cells, B-cell-depleted T cells, or PBMCs.

Produced via immunoSEQ multiplex PCR; TCRdb's table is partial and in-frame only. The repertoire holds about 250,000 clones, with roughly four fifths as singletons. The rearrangement links TRBV5-1 to TRBJ1-2, with 8 positions matching TRBD1. Material for sequencing was peripheral blood. The source of this sequence is an elderly man with acute or convalescent COVID-19. The CDR3 is CASSPGQGILYGYTF. DNA of the CDR3: TGCGCCAGCAGCCCCGGACAGGGCATTCTCTATGGCTACACCTTC. The whole variable domain, filled in from reference TRBV5-1 and TRBJ1-2, reads KAGVTQTPRYLIKTRGQQVTLSCSPISGHRSVSWYQQTPGQGLQFLFEYFSETQRNKGNFPGRFSGRQFSNSRSEMNVSTLELGDSALYLCASSPGQGILYGYTFGSGTRLTVV.